The 18 T cell receptor beta chains listed next were all sequenced from one sample in a study of blood T cell repertoires in COVID-19. Repertoires were generated with immunoSEQ multiplex PCR, while TCRdb's copy carries only in-frame clones and drops some. The sample contains about 240,000 clones, approximately 86% of which appear only once. Specimen: peripheral blood. The receptors derive from a woman in her fifties or sixties with active or convalescent COVID-19.

V and J are TRBV19 and TRBJ2-3, with D possibly being TRBD2 (5 bases). CDR1 LNHDA and CDR2 SQIVND come from the germline V gene (reference sequence). The CDR3 contains 13 residues. V was cut by 10 bases and J by 2 bases, with 13 bases left in between. The CDR3 region has the DNA TGTGCCACAGCGAGGGCTAACACAGATACGCAGTATTTT. Translated: CATARANTDTQYF.

This clone appeared many times. The chain carries TRBV11-2 and TRBJ2-1, with D maybe TRBD1 (6 bases). This CDR3 comprises 15 residues. The V gene's germline CDR1 is SGHAT and CDR2 FQNNGV. V was shortened by 1 base and J by 6 bases, with 13 bases between the two germline ends. CDR3 in amino acids: CASSLAGGAFNEQFF. DNA of the CDR3: TGTGCCAGCAGCTTAGCTGGGGGCGCTTTCAATGAGCAGTTCTTC.

The chain couples TRBV3-1 (or the pseudogene TRBV3-2) to TRBJ1-2, with 8 positions matching TRBD1. This CDR3 contains 15 residues. V trimming: 4 bases; J trimming: 3 bases; junction bases outside the gene matches: 7. Germline CDR1 reads LGHDT; CDR2 reads YNNKEL (reference sequence). The CDR3 bases are TGTGCCAGCAGCCGATGGACAGGGCAGGACTATGGCTACACCTTC. Translated, it gives CASSRWTGQDYGYTF.

This chain joins TRBV29-1 and TRBJ2-2, with D perhaps TRBD2 (6 bases). The CDR3 is 13 amino acids. Trimming took 5 bases from V and 5 from J, leaving 12 bases between them. Germline loops: CDR1 SQVTM, CDR2 ANQGSEA. The CDR3 region is CSVRSGTTGELFF. For the CDR3, the DNA is TGCAGCGTTCGATCGGGGACTACCGGGGAGCTGTTTTTT.

The gene calls are TRBV19 and TRBJ1-2; no firm D call. The CDR3 runs 13 residues. Trimming took 4 bases from V and 4 from J, leaving 10 bases between them. Germline CDR1 is LNHDA and CDR2 is SQIVND (reference sequence). The CDR3 reads CASSSSDSYGYTF. The CDR3 coding sequence is TGTGCCAGTAGTAGTTCAGACTCCTATGGCTACACCTTC.

This clone was detected only once. The chain links TRBV5-6 to TRBJ2-3; TRBD2 agrees at 14 bases. Germline V gene sequence: CDR1 SGHDT, CDR2 YYEEEE. This CDR3 is built from 17 residues. V lost 4 bases and J lost 5; bases outside the gene matches: 9. CDR3 nucleotides: TGTGCCAGCAGCCCTCTGGGACTAGCGGGAGTGATAGATACGCAGTATTTT. Its translation: CASSPLGLAGVIDTQYF.

The chain is built from TRBV6-6 and TRBJ2-7, with 10 nucleotides matching TRBD1. Per germline, CDR1 MNHNY and CDR2 SVGAGI (reference sequence). The CDR3 contains 15 residues. With 5 bases clipped from V and 8 bases from J, the junction kept 12 bases outside the gene matches. The CDR3 sequence is CASSRTGTGEAQQYF. The CDR3 nucleotides read TGTGCCAGCAGTAGAACCGGGACAGGGGAGGCTCAGCAGTACTTC.

The chain joins TRBV2 to TRBJ1-1, with 7 bases that match TRBD1. This CDR3 spans 12 amino acids. V dropped 4 bases and J dropped 11; count of bases not matched to a gene: 7. Germline values: CDR1 SNHLY, CDR2 FYNNEI. The CDR3 nucleotides read TGTGCCAGCAGTGCAACACACAGGGGTGCTTTCTTT. Its protein product is CASSATHRGAFF.

The chain joins TRBV3-1 (or the pseudogene TRBV3-2) to TRBJ1-2; unclear D gene. Germline V gene sequence: CDR1 LGHDT, CDR2 YNNKEL (reference sequence). V gave up 1 base and J gave up 1 base, with 10 bases separating them. The CDR3 sequence is 15 residues long. The CDR3 DNA follows: TGTGCCAGCAGCCAAGTCCAGCTAGGTAACTATGGCTACACCTTC. This gives the protein CASSQVQLGNYGYTF.

This clone was counted a few times. The chain is built from TRBV5-1 and TRBJ2-1; 8 positions agree with TRBD2. V shed 3 bases, J shed 8 bases, and the junction held 10 bases outside the gene matches. CDR1 SGHRS and CDR2 YFSETQ come from the germline V gene. The CDR3 sequence is 15 residues long. For the CDR3, the DNA is TGCGCCAGCAGCTCTTCCGGGACTAGGGGCGATGAGCAGTTCTTC. Translating it yields CASSSSGTRGDEQFF.

Here the CDR3 reads CASSFRTGNTGELFF. CDR3 bases: TGTGCCAGCAGCTTCCGGACAGGGAACACCGGGGAGCTGTTTTTT. This sequence joins TRBV5-4 and TRBJ2-2, with 7 bases that match TRBD1. The CDR3 runs to 15 residues. Germline V gene data show CDR1 as SGHNT and CDR2 as YYREEE (reference sequence). Germline trimming cut 2 bases from V and 1 base from J; bases unmatched to any gene: 2. The entire variable domain, with the rest obtained from reference TRBV5-4 and TRBJ2-2, is as follows: ETGVTQSPTHLIKTRGQQVTLRCSSQSGHNTVSWYQQALGQGPQFIFQYYREEENGRGNFPPRFSGLQFPNYSSELNVNALELDDSALYLCASSFRTGNTGELFFGEGSRLTVL.

This chain connects TRBV11-3 to TRBJ2-2, with a weak D call TRBD1 (5 bases). Germline loops: CDR1 SGHNT, CDR2 YENEEA. CDR3 length: 16 amino acids. Between the trimmed V and J ends, which lost 4 bases and 4 bases, there was a span of 16 bases. Here the CDR3 DNA reads TGTGCCAGCAGCTCCTCGACCATCGACAGCACCGGGGAGCTGTTTTTT. Its translation is CASSSSTIDSTGELFF.

The V call is TRBV6-2 or TRBV6-3, the J call TRBJ2-7; D perhaps matches TRBD2 (5 bases). Germline-derived CDR1 and CDR2 are MNHEY and SVGEGT. V was clipped by 5 bases and J by 6 bases, with 14 bases between them. The CDR3 is 13 residues long. DNA for the CDR3: TGTGCCAGCAGTCGGGAAGAAGTGGGCGAGCAGTACGTC. Its protein product is CASSREEVGEQYV.

The genes are TRBV7-2 and TRBJ1-4; TRBD1 aligns across 8 bases. The V and J ends lost 6 bases and 3 bases, in that order; junction bases with no gene match: 6. The germline CDR1 and CDR2 sequences are SGHTA and FQGNSA. The CDR3 loop spans 15 amino acids. CDR3 amino acids: CASRREQGANEKLFF. The CDR3 nucleotides are TGTGCCAGCAGAAGAGAACAGGGGGCTAATGAAAAACTGTTTTTT.

The table lists this clone with a count of one. This sequence joins TRBV3-1 (or the pseudogene TRBV3-2) and TRBJ1-3; 8 bases line up with TRBD1. The CDR3 covers 17 residues. Trimming at V came to 1 base and at J to 0 bases, leaving 5 bases not matched to a gene. The germline CDR1 and CDR2 sequences are LGHDT and YNNKEL (reference sequence). CDR3 amino acids: CASSQAGQAFSGNTIYF. The DNA for the CDR3 is TGTGCCAGCAGCCAAGCGGGACAGGCCTTCTCTGGAAACACCATATATTTT.

The chain combines TRBV7-9 with TRBJ2-5; 7 positions match TRBD2. The length of the CDR3 is 14 residues. CDR1 is SEHNR and CDR2 is FQNEAQ in the germline V gene (reference sequence). V shed 1 base and J 7 bases; nucleotides not matched to a gene: 6. As DNA, the CDR3 is TGTGCCAGCAGCTTAGGCCTAGCGGAGGGGACCCAGTACTTC. It translates to CASSLGLAEGTQYF.

This sequence joins TRBV7-6 and TRBJ2-1, with D possibly being TRBD2 (7 bases). This CDR3 is built from 16 residues. From germline, CDR1 is SGHVS and CDR2 FNYEAQ. Trimming removed 2 bases at V and 4 bases at J, with 15 bases between. Here the CDR3 DNA reads TGTGCCAGCAGCTTATATGCGGGGGCCGCTTACAATGAGCAGTTCTTC. Its translation is CASSLYAGAAYNEQFF.

V and J are TRBV18 and TRBJ2-2; D might be TRBD1 (6 bases). V lost 4 bases, J lost 6 bases, and 21 bases lay in between. The CDR3 runs 17 residues. Per the germline V gene, CDR1 is KGHSH and CDR2 is LQKENI. DNA of the CDR3: TGTGCCAGCTCACGAACCATGGTTGTGCAGGGGCCCGGGGAGCTGTTTTTT. This translates into CASSRTMVVQGPGELFF.